This T cell receptor (beta chain) is drawn from a study of T cells in women clearing cervical HPV infection. Looking at the study overall: Only a few women had HLA typing results available. Study-wide points: T-cell numbers per sample were unknown and may explain richness differences. TRBV6-7 abundance was lower in cases than controls (roughly 0.11% versus 0.16%).

Looked up from germline, CDR1 is LNHDA and CDR2 is SQIVND (reference sequence). The CDR3 loop spans 14 amino acids. V lost 6 bases to trimming and J lost 0 bases, with 6 bases between them. Some clones are missing from TCRdb's copy, which holds only in-frame ones; the method was immunoSEQ multiplex PCR. The sample spans tens of thousands of clones; the ten largest clones claim 6.6%. In regard to this clone: What it binds is unknown. The read ends 3 residues shy of where the CDR3 ends; the end is completed using the germline J gene.

The sequence derives from a woman between 18 and 70 years old with a cervical HPV16 infection that either progressed to CIN3+ or cleared (not recorded which). Sequencing was done on a sample of blood buffy coat. The chain recombines TRBV19 with TRBJ2-6; D unclear. CDR3: CASRFGSGANVLTF. CDR3 bases read: TGTGCCAGTAGATTCGGCTCTGGGGCCAACGTC. Together with reference TRBV19 and TRBJ2-6, the CDR3 gives the full variable domain: DGGITQSPKYLFRKEGQNVTLSCEQNLNHDAMYWYRQDPGQGLRLIYYSQIVNDFQKGDIAEGYSVSREKKESFPLTVTSAQKNPTAFYLCASRFGSGANVLTFGAGSRLTVL.